The sequence of this TCR beta chain was determined in a study of PD-L1 blockade in urothelial cancer. Overall study context: Before enrollment, 0 to 3 chemotherapy regimens had been given to patients. The median T cell count in blood samples was more than 110,000.

Measured with immunoSEQ multiplex PCR; TCRdb has only the in-frame clones, and not every one. The sample contains about 55,000 clones, roughly 80% of which appear only once. Pretreatment and on-treatment samples were taken, numbering 1 to 8 per patient. V was pared by 1 base and J by 8 bases, with 1 base of the junction left unmatched. This CDR3 spans 14 amino acids. Per germline, CDR1 SEHNR and CDR2 FQNEAQ (reference sequence). Source: PBMCs, taken around atezolizumab (anti-PD-L1) treatment. This receptor was obtained from a man aged 70-80 years with urothelial cancer. The chain is built from TRBV7-9 and TRBJ2-5, with 13 positions matching TRBD2. This CDR3 is CASSLGLAGGTQYF. The CDR3 DNA reads as TGTGCCAGCAGCTTAGGACTAGCGGGAGGCACCCAGTACTTC.